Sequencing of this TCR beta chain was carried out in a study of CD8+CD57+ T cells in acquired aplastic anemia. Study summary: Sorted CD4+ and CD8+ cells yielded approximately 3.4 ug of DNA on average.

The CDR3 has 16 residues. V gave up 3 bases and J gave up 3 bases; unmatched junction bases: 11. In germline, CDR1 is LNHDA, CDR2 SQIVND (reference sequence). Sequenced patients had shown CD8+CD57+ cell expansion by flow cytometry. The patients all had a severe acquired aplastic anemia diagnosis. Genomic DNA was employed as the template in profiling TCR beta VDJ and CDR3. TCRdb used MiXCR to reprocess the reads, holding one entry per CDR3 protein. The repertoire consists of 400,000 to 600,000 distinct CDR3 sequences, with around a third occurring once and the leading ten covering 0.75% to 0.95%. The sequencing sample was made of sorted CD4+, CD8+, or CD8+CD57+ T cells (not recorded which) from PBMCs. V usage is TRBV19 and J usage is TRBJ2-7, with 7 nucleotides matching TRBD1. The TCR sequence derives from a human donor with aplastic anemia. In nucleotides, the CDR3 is TGTGCCAGTAGTATCATAGGACAGGAAAGCCTCTACGAGCAGTACTTC. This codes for CASSIIGQESLYEQYF.